This T cell receptor beta chain was identified during a study of blood T cell repertoires in COVID-19 (dated by TCRdb to about 2020). Turning to the overall study: Samples from collaborators originated in the United States, Italy and Spain and spanned both the acute and convalescent phases of COVID-19. The material from the prospective study consisted of cDNA or gDNA derived from T cells, B-cell-depleted T cells, or PBMCs. The dataset comprised deeply sampled blood TCRbeta repertoires from subjects exposed to, actively infected with, or recovered from COVID-19. A freely available public database, intended as a resource for researchers studying the immune response to SARS-CoV-2, is where the repertoires were released. Samples came from the ongoing ImmuneRACE study (first 160 participants) plus 1,254 subjects from 6 global collaborators. The sample metadata nearly always contained a de-identified subject ID, COVID-19 status, age in years and sex. Where HLA class I and class II types were available, the types were taken from metadata supplied by the sample provider, not from assay-based typing.

The immunoSEQ Assay, a bias-controlled multiplex PCR, was used to amplify TCRbeta CDR3 regions from genomic DNA. Regarding the original processing steps: Within the assay, amplification of reference gene primers was used to estimate how many nucleated cells each sample contained. Sequence reads were collapsed and filtered to measure the absolute abundance of every unique TCRbeta CDR3 rearrangement. For each sample, productive Simpson clonality was calculated by taking the square root of Simpson's diversity index across productive rearrangements. Sourced from immuneACCESS, this table was stored by TCRdb with only in-frame sequences that have V and J called. A share of the clones is absent; for the studies checked, an unresolved V gene accounts for under half, and the remainder has no known explanation. From that table come the V and J calls and clone size; the DNA was used to work out D and trimming. The sample table holds over 150,000 clones, of which about 90% were seen once. 0.5% to 0.6% of the sample rests with the top ten.

The germline V gene provides CDR1 SGDLS and CDR2 YYNGEE. V drops 0 bases and J drops 0 bases, leaving 7 bases in between. The CDR3 measures 15 amino acids from cysteine to phenylalanine. The entry retains the CDR3 DNA only, 45 bases that are in frame from base 1. Broad study findings and their caveats: How much clinical and demographic metadata was included differed by source and by participant, and the metadata was provided uncurated.

The collaborating institutions used their own protocols to collect whole blood in K2EDTA tubes. For TCRbeta analysis, collaborators shipped samples as frozen whole blood, isolated PBMCs, or DNA extracted from either of those sample types. Concerning this clone: This receptor's antigen is unknown. There are no base qualities to consult, and no much larger clone falls within one base.

The receptor was derived from a man aged 50-60 years with acute or convalescent COVID-19. Sequencing used peripheral blood. This sequence uses TRBV9 and TRBJ1-3; the D segment cannot be called with confidence. The bases read TGTGCCAGCAGCGTAGTGGCCAGCTCTGGAAACACCATATATTTT. The translation is CASSVVASSGNTIYF.